This T cell receptor beta chain appears in the sequencing data of a study of cytomegalovirus exposure and HLA in healthy donors. At the level of the study: Early release data held some 80 million unique TCRs from HLA-typed donors.

Researchers ran the PCR with 60 Vbeta and 13 Jbeta primers. TCRdb keeps only in-frame clones here, not all; method: immunoSEQ multiplex PCR. Altogether around 140,000 clones are present, roughly four fifths being singletons, with the ten largest covering roughly 0.9%. This CDR3 has 15 amino acids. Germline loops: CDR1 PRHDT, CDR2 FYEKMQ (reference sequence). J was trimmed by 7 bases and V by 2 bases; bases with no gene match: 8. Sequenced material: PBMCs. The chain combines TRBV13 with TRBJ2-7; 10 nucleotides match TRBD2. This receptor was obtained from an older woman in good health and CMV-seronegative. The CDR3 DNA reads TGTGCCAGCAGCTTACCAGCGGGAGGGCAATGGGAGCAGTACTTC. Translating gives CASSLPAGGQWEQYF.